The 13 T cell receptor beta chains below come from one sample, sequenced in a study of blood T cell repertoires in COVID-19. The protocol was immunoSEQ multiplex PCR, while the TCRdb copy is restricted to in-frame clones and leaves out a portion. Of about 66,000 clones detected, 89% appear once; the ten largest clones hold approximately 1.5%. Material for sequencing was peripheral blood. These receptors all come from a man aged 60-69 years with acute or convalescent COVID-19.

The chain's CDR3 is CASSLWRGGQETQYF. The CDR3 DNA is TGTGCCAGCAGTTTATGGCGGGGGGGGCAAGAGACCCAGTACTTC. The genes are TRBV27 and TRBJ2-5; 9 positions agree with TRBD2. V lost 1 base to trimming and J lost 2 bases; unmatched junction nucleotides: 2. This CDR3 comprises 15 residues. Per germline, CDR1 MNHEY and CDR2 SMNVEV (reference sequence).

The chain employs TRBV5-4 and TRBJ1-1; no clear D gene. This CDR3 has 13 residues. Germline-derived CDR1 and CDR2 are SGHNT and YYREEE (reference sequence). The V end was cut by 0 bases, the J end by 2 bases, with 5 bases between. The CDR3: CASSLVKNTEAFF. The CDR3 DNA reads TGTGCCAGCAGCTTGGTTAAAAACACTGAAGCTTTCTTT. Full variable domain (outside the CDR3, taken from reference TRBV5-4 and TRBJ1-1): ETGVTQSPTHLIKTRGQQVTLRCSSQSGHNTVSWYQQALGQGPQFIFQYYREEENGRGNFPPRFSGLQFPNYSSELNVNALELDDSALYLCASSLVKNTEAFFGQGTRLTVV.

This clone was seen a few times. The chain carries TRBV29-1 and TRBJ2-5; 9 nucleotides align to TRBD1. J gave up 12 bases and V 3 bases, and 8 bases lay outside the gene matches. Germline CDR1 SQVTM, CDR2 ANQGSEA. The CDR3 loop spans 12 amino acids. This CDR3 reads CSVETGGDGEYF. The CDR3 bases are TGCAGCGTTGAGACAGGGGGAGATGGAGAGTACTTC.

This sequence joins TRBV3-1 (or the pseudogene TRBV3-2) and TRBJ2-1; D unresolved. Trimming shortened V by 3 bases and J by 8 bases, and 17 bases separated the two germline ends. In germline, CDR1 is LGHDT, CDR2 YNNKEL (reference sequence). The CDR3 is made up of 15 amino acids. CDR3 nucleotide sequence: TGTGCCAGCAGCCAGGCCAGGCTGGGTGGCGATGAGCAGTTCTTC. As protein: CASSQARLGGDEQFF.

This chain connects TRBV7-2 to TRBJ2-7; TRBD1 aligns across 11 bases. CDR1 is SGHTA and CDR2 is FQGNSA in the germline V gene. CDR3 length: 16 residues. V shed 3 bases, J shed 1 base, and the junction held 5 bases outside the gene matches. As DNA, the CDR3 is TGTGCCAGCAGCTTGGCGGGACAGGGGGAATCCTACGAGCAGTACTTC. Its protein product is CASSLAGQGESYEQYF.

The rearrangement uses TRBV19 and TRBJ2-6; D is possibly TRBD1 (5 bases). The CDR3 covers 15 residues. The germline V and J ends were trimmed by 4 bases and 4 bases, with 11 bases remaining between them. Germline CDR1 is LNHDA and CDR2 is SQIVND (reference sequence). CDR3 region: CASSNQGVGANVLTF. The CDR3, as DNA: TGTGCCAGTAGTAATCAAGGGGTCGGGGCCAACGTCCTGACTTTC.

V gene TRBV2 combines with J gene TRBJ1-6; D may be TRBD1 (6 bases). V lost 1 base and J 10 bases, leaving 17 bases between the germline ends. The CDR3 length is 16 residues. CDR1 and CDR2 (germline): SNHLY, FYNNEI. CDR3 in DNA: TGTGCCAGCAGTGAAGATCCGGGGGGGCTTAAGTCACCCCTCCACTTT. Translating it yields CASSEDPGGLKSPLHF.

As regards this clone: A read error may produce the germline difference seen at one junction end. The chain employs TRBV7-9 and TRBJ1-2; no clear D gene. The CDR3 has 12 residues. Germline V gene sequence: CDR1 SEHNR, CDR2 FQNEAQ (reference sequence). The CDR3 DNA follows: TGTGCCAGCAGCTTCGCCCTGAACAGAGAGAGTTTC. This translates into CASSFALNRESF.

This clone was seen only once. The V call is TRBV2, the J call TRBJ1-4, with D maybe TRBD1 (5 bases). V gave up 3 bases and J gave up 6 bases, with 11 bases separating them. The CDR3 sequence is 14 residues long. Germline loops: CDR1 SNHLY, CDR2 FYNNEI. Written as DNA, the CDR3 is TGTGCCAGCAGTGAGGGCAGGGCCTATGAAAAACTGTTTTTT. Its protein is CASSEGRAYEKLFF.

The genes are TRBV7-2 and TRBJ2-3; TRBD2 matches at 10 bases. From germline, CDR1 is SGHTA and CDR2 FQGNSA. J was trimmed by 3 bases and V by 5 bases; bases with no gene match: 8. The CDR3 consists of 16 residues. The CDR3 spells CASSRRLAGVTDTQYF. As DNA, the CDR3 is TGTGCCAGCAGCAGGAGGCTAGCGGGGGTTACAGATACGCAGTATTTT.

This CDR3 is CASSRGTGNEKLFF. In DNA form, the CDR3 reads TGTGCCAGCAGCCGTGGGACAGGGAACGAAAAACTGTTTTTT. This chain joins TRBV11-2 and TRBJ1-4, with 9 bases that match TRBD1. The CDR3 has 14 residues. Looked up from germline, CDR1 is SGHAT and CDR2 is FQNNGV. J gave up 8 bases and V 5 bases, and 6 bases lay outside the gene matches.

The J gene is TRBJ1-5, the V gene TRBV15; 7 nucleotides agree with TRBD1. The CDR3 loop spans 14 amino acids. V gave up 5 bases and J gave up 7 bases; unmatched junction bases: 8. Germline CDR1 reads LNHNV; CDR2 reads YYDKDF (reference sequence). The CDR3, as DNA: TGTGCCACCAGCCCGACAGGGAGTAGGCAGCCCCAGCATTTT. It specifies CATSPTGSRQPQHF.

This clone was picked up a small number of times. The chain links TRBV5-6 to TRBJ1-1, with 7 nucleotides matching TRBD1. The V gene's germline CDR1 is SGHDT and CDR2 YYEEEE. The V segment lost 0 bases and the J segment 1 base; nucleotides outside the gene matches: 3. This CDR3 has 15 residues. The DNA of the CDR3 is TGTGCCAGCAGCTTGGTGGGGGACAGGAACACTGAAGCTTTCTTT. Its translation is CASSLVGDRNTEAFF.